The 5 T cell receptor beta chains presented below share a single source sample, sequenced in a study of T cells in localized non-small cell lung cancer. Sequencing used immunoSEQ multiplex PCR; TCRdb keeps in-frame clones, though not all of them. In the table there are around 80,000 clones, 80% of which are singletons. This sample comprised PBMCs, obtained before any cancer treatment. All receptors come from a man aged 40 to 70 with stage II squamous cell lung carcinoma.

This chain connects TRBV9 to TRBJ1-6, with 7 bases aligning to TRBD1. The CDR3 has 14 residues. J gave up 9 bases and V 4 bases, and 7 bases lay outside the gene matches. Germline CDR1 is SGDLS and CDR2 is YYNGEE. CDR3 loop: CASSSTGEGSPLHF. CDR3 DNA: TGTGCCAGCAGCTCAACAGGGGAGGGTTCACCCCTCCACTTT.

The rearrangement joins TRBV9 to TRBJ1-2; 7 nucleotides line up with TRBD1. Germline V gives CDR1 SGDLS, CDR2 YYNGEE. The CDR3 length is 14 residues. V trimming: 3 bases; J trimming: 2 bases; junction bases outside the gene matches: 4. Written as DNA, the CDR3 is TGTGCCAGCAGCGCACAGGGGCAAAACTATGGCTACACCTTC. Translation gives CASSAQGQNYGYTF. Full variable domain (rest looked up from reference TRBV9 and TRBJ1-2): DSGVTQTPKHLITATGQRVTLRCSPRSGDLSVYWYQQSLDQGLQFLIQYYNGEERAKGNILERFSAQQFPDLHSELNLSSLELGDSALYFCASSAQGQNYGYTFGSGTRLTVV.

The chain carries TRBV5-8 and TRBJ2-1, with 7 nucleotides matching TRBD1. Trimming at V came to 2 bases and at J to 10 bases, leaving 9 bases not matched to a gene. CDR1 and CDR2 (germline): SGHTS, YDEGEE. CDR3 length: 14 residues. This CDR3 reads CASSFRGRVGEQFF. The CDR3 nucleotides read TGTGCCAGCAGCTTTAGGGGGCGAGTAGGCGAGCAGTTCTTC.

The rearrangement links TRBV28 to TRBJ1-6; D is uncertain. CDR1 is MDHEN and CDR2 is SYDVKM in the germline V gene. Trimming cost V 6 bases and J 0 bases, with 12 bases left between them. This CDR3 is built from 16 residues. The CDR3 region is CASSPRSSSYNSPLHF. The CDR3 DNA is TGTGCCAGCAGCCCTCGGTCGAGCTCCTATAATTCACCCCTCCACTTT.

J is TRBJ2-1 and V is TRBV27, with TRBD2 matching over 8 bases. CDR1 and CDR2 (germline): MNHEY, SMNVEV (reference sequence). Trimming took 5 bases from V and 5 from J; bases not matched to a gene: 11. The length of the CDR3 is 16 residues. The CDR3 loop is CASSPPTSEVHNEQFF. The CDR3 DNA sequence: TGTGCCAGCAGTCCACCGACTAGCGAGGTTCACAATGAGCAGTTCTTC.